The clone carrying this TCR beta chain was counted many times. These data originate in a study of CD8 T cells in ankylosing spondylitis. A single record per CDR3 protein comes from TCRdb applying MiXCR to the 5' RACE reads. Seen here are roughly 120,000 distinct CDR3 sequences, 12% to 15% observed once, and the top ten hold around 3%. The V gene's germline CDR1 is SGHRS and CDR2 YFSETQ. V shed 4 bases and J 7 bases; nucleotides not matched to a gene: 5. The CDR3 runs to 14 residues. The specimen was blood, either unsorted or a sorted T cell fraction (not recorded which). The receptor was derived from a female donor with ankylosing spondylitis or in good health (not recorded which). The chain is built from TRBV5-1 and TRBJ2-1, with TRBD2 matching over 10 bases. CDR3 sequence: CASSTGLATNEQFF. The DNA for the CDR3 is TGCGCCAGCAGCACGGGACTAGCGACGAATGAGCAGTTCTTC.